This TCR beta chain was identified during a study of blood T cell repertoires in COVID-19. Produced via immunoSEQ multiplex PCR; TCRdb's table is partial and in-frame only. The table has fewer than 200,000 clones, more than 65% seen once. Per the germline V gene, CDR1 is SQVTM and CDR2 is ANQGSEA. With 6 bases removed from V and 6 bases from J, the gap between germline ends came to 14 bases. The CDR3 loop spans 12 amino acids. The sample was PBMCs or T cells enriched from blood (not recorded which). This receptor was taken from a man aged 60 to 75 who had recovered from COVID-19. The rearrangement uses TRBV29-1 and TRBJ1-1; D possibly corresponds to TRBD1 (5 bases). The CDR3 loop reads CSVGSRTSEAFF. CDR3 DNA sequence: TGCAGCGTCGGGTCCCGGACATCTGAAGCTTTCTTT. The entire variable domain, with the rest obtained from reference TRBV29-1 and TRBJ1-1, is as follows: SAVISQKPSRDICQRGTSLTIQCQVDSQVTMMFWYRQQPGQSLTLIATANQGSEATYESGFVIDKFPISRPNLTFSTLTVSNMSPEDSSIYLCSVGSRTSEAFFGQGTRLTVV.